The rows below give T cell receptor beta chains drawn from one sample of a study of OX40 agonist ivuxolimab in advanced cancers. The data were produced by immunoSEQ multiplex PCR, yet TCRdb's version contains in-frame clones alone and is incomplete. Of roughly 64,000 clones listed, roughly nine tenths are singletons. The material sequenced was CD4+ or CD8+ T cells sorted from blood, taken in a trial of the OX40 agonist ivuxolimab. These receptors came from an adult with an advanced solid tumor such as melanoma, head and neck, liver or kidney cancer. Both conserved end residues are part of each CDR3. Expanded clones get a size class; other rows say once, few or many, or leave the size out.

abundance | j_gene | v_gene | CDR3aa
- | TRBJ2-1 | TRBV4-1 | CASSQDPLAGTVYNEQFF
- | TRBJ2-3 | TRBV27 | CASSSGQTSTDTQYF
- | TRBJ1-3 | TRBV4-1 | CASSQDLRGNTIYF
- | TRBJ1-5 | TRBV9 | CASSVSGDGNQPQHF
few | TRBJ2-1 | TRBV9 | CASSRQRGGWEQFF
- | TRBJ1-1 | TRBV7-9 | CASSLGSRVGAFF
- | TRBJ1-1 | TRBV29-1 | CSVAEGSYTEAFF
- | TRBJ2-1 | TRBV5-6 | CASSLEGQGYNEQFF
once | TRBJ2-3 | TRBV7-6 | CASSTRGSGGAWDTQYF
- | TRBJ2-2 | TRBV4-1 | CASTDTGELFF
- | TRBJ2-7 | TRBV7-8 | CASSQRGASTYEQYF
- | TRBJ2-1 | TRBV4-1 | CASSQDRGDRNYNEQFF
- | TRBJ2-7 | TRBV27 | CASSYGRQQYF
once | TRBJ1-5 | TRBV29-1 | CSVSGGSGQPQHF
- | TRBJ2-1 | TRBV7-6 | CASSQGYGDSYNEQFF
- | TRBJ2-5 | TRBV29-1 | CSVTPGGQETQYF
- | TRBJ2-7 | TRBV10-3 | CAISEGSTGSSYEQYF
- | TRBJ2-7 | TRBV19 | CASGWDRGYEQYF
- | TRBJ2-3 | TRBV4-2 | CASSQDSDTQYF
- | TRBJ2-3 | TRBV5-1 | CASSFTYLAGGPEDTQYF
- | TRBJ2-1 | TRBV9 | CASSPGGGDEQFF
- | TRBJ2-7 | TRBV27 | CASSPRTYYEQYF
- | TRBJ1-5 | TRBV27 | CASSHGTGISNQPQHF
- | TRBJ1-6 | TRBV11-2 | CASSPSPGGLNSPLHF
- | TRBJ1-5 | TRBV5-5 | CASSDGQWEPQHF
- | TRBJ2-1 | TRBV9 | CASSGLSGRNYNEQFF
once | TRBJ1-4 | TRBV10-1 | CASSHEEEGALTNEKLFF